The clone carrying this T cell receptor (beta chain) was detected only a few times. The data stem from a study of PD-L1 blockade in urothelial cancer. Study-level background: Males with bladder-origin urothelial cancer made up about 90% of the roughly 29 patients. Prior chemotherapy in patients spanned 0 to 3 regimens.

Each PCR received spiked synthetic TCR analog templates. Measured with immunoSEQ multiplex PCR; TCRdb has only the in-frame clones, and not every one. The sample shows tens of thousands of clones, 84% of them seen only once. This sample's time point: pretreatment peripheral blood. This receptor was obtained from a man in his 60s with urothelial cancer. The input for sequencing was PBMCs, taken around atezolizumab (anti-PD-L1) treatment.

CDR3 sequence: CASSEDRLNSPLHF. In DNA form, the CDR3 reads TGCGCCAGCAGTGAAGACAGGCTGAATTCACCCCTCCACTTT. The chain uses TRBV10-1 and TRBJ1-6; possibly TRBD1 for D (6 bases). V dropped 3 bases and J dropped 7 bases, with 10 bases sitting between them. The CDR3 totals 14 residues. In germline, CDR1 is WNHNN, CDR2 SYGVQD (reference sequence).